The T cell receptor beta chain under discussion was sequenced for a study of blood T cell repertoires in COVID-19. About the research overall: Material from acute and convalescent COVID-19 was sourced from the United States, Italy and Spain.

Per the authors' pipeline: From reference gene primer amplification, estimates of nucleated cell counts were derived. The protocol was immunoSEQ multiplex PCR, while the TCRdb copy is restricted to in-frame clones and leaves out a portion. The D gene and trimming were derived from the DNA, and the V and J assignments and clone size from that table. The sample lists under 300,000 clones, roughly 90% occurring once. The length of the CDR3 is 16 residues. Germline values: CDR1 MDHEN, CDR2 SYDVKM. Trimming cost V 8 bases and J 6 bases; bases outside gene matches: 16. This clone showed up just once. The chain recombines TRBV28 with TRBJ1-5; TRBD1 agrees at 7 bases. The origin of this receptor is a woman aged 55-75 years with COVID-19, enrolled during active disease. The sequencing input was peripheral blood. CDR3 protein: CASHGTEVRSSQPQHF. In DNA, the CDR3 is TGTGCCAGCCATGGGACAGAAGTCCGGAGTTCTCAGCCCCAGCATTTT. Using reference TRBV28 and TRBJ1-5 for the parts outside the CDR3, the full variable domain is DVKVTQSSRYLVKRTGEKVFLECVQDMDHENMFWYRQDPGLGLRLIYFSYDVKMKEKGDIPEGYSVSREKKERFSLILESASTNQTSMYLCASHGTEVRSSQPQHFGDGTRLSIL.